This T cell receptor (beta chain) stems from a study of CD8 T cells in ankylosing spondylitis. Study observations and caveats: Among TCR beta sequences, a motif of several highly homologous variants appeared characteristic of ankylosing spondylitis blood. Disease-linked clones were CD8+ and relatively rare in peripheral blood. Matched ankylosing spondylitis synovial fluid reportedly contained a significantly enriched population of disease-linked clones.

Making use of molecular barcodes, quantitative 5'-RACE generated TCR beta libraries. TCRdb used MiXCR to reprocess the 5' RACE reads, holding one entry per CDR3 protein. The sample shows under 200,000 distinct CDR3 sequences, around 10% of them seen only once. This clonotype was counted at least ten times. Its antigen is undetermined. The CDR3 runs to 11 residues. CDR1 and CDR2 (germline): DFQATT, SNEGSKA (reference sequence). After removal of 7 bases from V and 5 bases from J, the junction contained 4 bases not matched to a gene. V usage is TRBV20-1 and J usage is TRBJ2-5; 7 bases map to TRBD2. This receptor was taken from a male donor with ankylosing spondylitis or in good health (not recorded which). Sequencing used blood, either unsorted or a sorted T cell fraction (not recorded which). CDR3 bases: TGCAGTGTTTCCGGGGGGGAGACCCAGTACTTC. Its protein product is CSVSGGETQYF.